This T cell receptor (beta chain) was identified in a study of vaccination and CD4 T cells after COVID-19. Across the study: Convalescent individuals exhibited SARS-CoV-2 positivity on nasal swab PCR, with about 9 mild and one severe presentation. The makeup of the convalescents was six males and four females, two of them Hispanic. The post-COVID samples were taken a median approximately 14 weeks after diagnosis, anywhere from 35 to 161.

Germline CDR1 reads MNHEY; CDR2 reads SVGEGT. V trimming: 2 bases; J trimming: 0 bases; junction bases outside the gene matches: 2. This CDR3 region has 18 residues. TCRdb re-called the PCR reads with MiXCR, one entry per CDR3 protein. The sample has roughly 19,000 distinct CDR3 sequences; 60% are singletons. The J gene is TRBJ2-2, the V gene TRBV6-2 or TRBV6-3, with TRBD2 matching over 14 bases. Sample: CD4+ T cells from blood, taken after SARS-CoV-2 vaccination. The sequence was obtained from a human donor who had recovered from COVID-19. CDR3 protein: CASSYPGLAGANTGELFF. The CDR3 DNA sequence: TGTGCCAGCAGTTACCCGGGACTAGCGGGAGCGAACACCGGGGAGCTGTTTTTT.